Below, 28 T cell receptor beta chains from the same sample are listed, as sequenced in a study of regulatory T cells in long-lasting Graves disease. Building of the TCR beta libraries involved iRepertoire HTBI primers and Arm-PCR of CDR3 regions. MiXCR, run by TCRdb on the multiplex PCR reads, gives a single entry per CDR3 protein. Among some 560,000 distinct CDR3 sequences, more than 15% were seen once, and the ten largest hold just under 25%. The time point: newly diagnosed GD, antithyroid drugs for less than 3 months. Making the TCR library involved RNA that had been extracted from PBMCs. These data also formed part of another study, on T cells in Graves' hyperthyroidism and ophthalmopathy.

The sequencing here drew on peripheral blood mononuclear cells (PBMCs), taken at new diagnosis, from a patient treated with antithyroid drugs. These TCRs come from a middle-aged woman with Graves disease.

This clonotype was detected a few times. This chain uses TRBV5-1 with TRBJ2-6; tentatively, D is TRBD1 or TRBD2 (5 bases each). The CDR3 loop spans 15 amino acids. Trimming stripped 0 bases from V and 2 bases from J, with 6 bases between. Germline CDR1 and CDR2: SGHRS and YFSETQ. The CDR3 sequence: CASSLGDAGANVLTF. As DNA, the CDR3 is TGCGCCAGCAGCTTGGGGGACGCTGGGGCCAACGTCCTGACTTTC.

This clonotype has more than one count but fewer than ten. CDR3 sequence: CASSRTLGDTEAFF. For the CDR3, the DNA is TGTGCCAGCAGCCGAACGTTAGGGGACACTGAAGCTTTCTTT. The rearrangement uses TRBV5-6 and TRBJ1-1; TRBD1 is a possible D gene (5 bases). The germline CDR1 and CDR2 sequences are SGHDT and YYEEEE. Between the trimmed V and J ends, which lost 4 bases and 3 bases, there was a span of 13 bases. The CDR3 has 14 residues.

Remarks on this clonotype: This may be a read error: a much more frequent sequence differs by one nucleotide. The chain uses TRBV5-1 and TRBJ1-1; unclear D gene. Germline lookup yields CDR1 SGHRS and CDR2 YFSETQ. CDR3 length: 16 residues. The CDR3 bases are TGCGCCAGCAGCCCGAAGGTTTCATTTTTGAACGCTGAAGCTTTCTTT. Protein product: CASSPKVSFLNAEAFF.

This clonotype was picked up many times. This rearrangement joins TRBV20-1 to TRBJ1-1, with 8 bases fitting TRBD1. Per germline, CDR1 DFQATT and CDR2 SNEGSKA (reference sequence). V lost 0 bases to trimming and J lost 4 bases; unmatched junction nucleotides: 4. The CDR3 spans 14 residues. CDR3 nucleotide sequence: TGCAGTGCTAGAGATGACAGGGGTGGCACTGAAGCTTTCTTT. Its translation: CSARDDRGGTEAFF.

Remarks on this clonotype: At one boundary the junction diverges from the germline segment, which might be a read error. The chain has TRBV6-2 or TRBV6-3 and TRBJ1-2; maybe TRBD1 (6 bases). Germline V lookup: CDR1 MNHEY, CDR2 SVGEGT. This CDR3 has 13 amino acids. The CDR3 region has the DNA TGTTCCAGCACCCGGGGGGGGCTGGTTGGCTACACCTTC. Amino acid sequence: CSSTRGGLVGYTF.

Of note for this clonotype: This could be a read error, since a much larger clone is one nucleotide away. The gene calls are TRBV28 and TRBJ2-7; D possibly corresponds to TRBD2 (6 bases). The CDR3 length is 15 residues. CDR1 and CDR2 (germline): MDHEN, SYDVKM. CDR3 region: CASSWGEIGAYELYF. CDR3 bases: TGTGCCAGCAGCTGGGGGGAGATTGGGGCCTACGAGCTGTACTTC.

The gene calls are TRBV7-2 and TRBJ1-2; no definite D call. V was clipped by 4 bases and J by 5 bases, with 11 bases between them. The CDR3 loop spans 13 amino acids. Germline V gene lookup returns CDR1 SGHTA and CDR2 FQGNSA. Here the CDR3 reads CASSSRRSYGYTF. The CDR3 nucleotides read TGTGCCAGCAGCTCAAGACGGTCTTATGGCTACACCTTC.

This clonotype appeared many times. No conserved phenylalanine or tryptophan ends this CDR3, so it is likely a read error. The V gene is TRBV30, the J gene TRBJ1-1; D is perhaps TRBD1 (5 bases). With 4 bases removed from V and 3 bases from J, the gap between germline ends came to 21 bases. Germline V lookup: CDR1 GTSNPN, CDR2 SVGIG (reference sequence). This CDR3 is 16 amino acids long. The DNA of the CDR3 is TGTGCCTGGACTGGCAGGGTGTTGGGTAGTGACACTGAAGCTTTCCTT. Protein: CAWTGRVLGSDTEAFL.

The DNA for the CDR3 is TGTGCCACCTCGGACACCATGAACACTGAAGCTTTCTTT. It is translated as CATSDTMNTEAFF. This chain uses TRBV6-1 with TRBJ1-1; weak D call: TRBD1 (5 bases). This CDR3 region has 13 residues. The V gene lost 10 bases and the J gene lost 0 bases, with 12 bases spanning the gap. The germline CDR1 and CDR2 sequences are MNHNS and SASEGT.

The chain is built from TRBV7-9 and TRBJ1-1; no firm D call. Between the trimmed V and J ends, which lost 2 bases and 5 bases, there was a span of 15 bases. The CDR3 runs to 15 residues. The germline CDR1 and CDR2 sequences are SEHNR and FQNEAQ (reference sequence). CDR3 nucleotides: TGTGCCAGCAGCTTAATGGCAACCGGTGGTACTGAAGCTTTCTTT. Residues: CASSLMATGGTEAFF.

This clonotype occurred many times. The rearrangement uses TRBV5-1 and TRBJ1-2; D remains unclear. This CDR3 has 12 amino acids. Trimming took off 7 bases at V and 3 bases at J, with 10 bases between the two ends. Germline loops: CDR1 SGHRS, CDR2 YFSETQ. CDR3 sequence (DNA): TGCGCCAGCGGCCAAGCAGACTATGGCTACACCTTC. It codes for CASGQADYGYTF.

This clonotype showed up many times. V usage is TRBV2 and J usage is TRBJ1-6; the match to TRBD1 covers 10 bases. The CDR3 extends over 16 amino acids. Germline CDR1 is SNHLY and CDR2 is FYNNEI. The V gene end was trimmed by 1 base and the J gene end by 10 bases; junction bases not matched to a gene: 7. CDR3 bases: TGTGCCAGCAGTGAAGGGGGGACAGGGGCAAGGTCACCCCTCCACTTT. This encodes CASSEGGTGARSPLHF.

This clonotype was seen a handful of times. The chain has TRBV12-3 or TRBV12-4 and TRBJ2-5, with a tentative D call TRBD2 (5 bases). Trimming took 8 bases from V and 7 from J, leaving 20 bases between them. This CDR3 comprises 14 residues. CDR3 protein: CASLRQLIGGTQYF. The CDR3 DNA reads as TGTGCCAGCTTGAGACAACTTATTGGAGGGACCCAGTACTTC.

This clonotype was detected a few times. The chain couples TRBV7-2 to TRBJ2-3; a possible D gene is TRBD2 (7 bases). CDR3 length: 15 amino acids. Trimming removed 2 bases at V and 5 bases at J, with 14 bases between. Germline CDR1 SGHTA, CDR2 FQGNSA. As DNA, the CDR3 is TGTGCCAGCAGCTTATTTGGGGGGGCGGGAGATACGCAGTATTTT. Protein sequence: CASSLFGGAGDTQYF. The variable domain in full, completed from reference TRBV7-2 and TRBJ2-3, reads GAGVSQSPSNKVTEKGKDVELRCDPISGHTALYWYRQSLGQGLEFLIYFQGNSAPDKSGLPSDRFSAERTGGSVSTLTIQRTQQEDSAVYLCASSLFGGAGDTQYFGPGTRLTVL.

The rearrangement links TRBV2 to TRBJ2-7; 8 nucleotides match TRBD1. With V trimmed by 2 bases and J by 2 bases, 5 bases remained unmatched. Germline V lookup: CDR1 SNHLY, CDR2 FYNNEI. The CDR3 spans 15 residues. CDR3 DNA sequence: TGTGCCAGCAGTGAAATGGCAGGGGGCACCTACGAGCAGTACTTC. Translating gives CASSEMAGGTYEQYF. Using reference TRBV2 and TRBJ2-7 for the parts outside the CDR3, the full variable domain is EPEVTQTPSHQVTQMGQEVILRCVPISNHLYFYWYRQILGQKVEFLVSFYNNEISEKSEIFDDQFSVERPDGSNFTLKIRSTKLEDSAMYFCASSEMAGGTYEQYFGPGTRLTVT.

Ten or more counts support this clonotype. The J gene is TRBJ2-5, the V gene TRBV3-1; D is uncertain. The V gene's germline CDR1 is LGHDT and CDR2 YNNKEL (reference sequence). This CDR3 contains 12 residues. V shed 2 bases and J shed 5 bases, with 6 bases lying between them. The CDR3 region is CASSQSSETQYF. DNA of the CDR3: TGTGCCAGCAGCCAATCGTCGGAGACCCAGTACTTC.

This clonotype was seen only a few times. The J gene is TRBJ2-2, the V gene TRBV6-1, with D possibly matching TRBD1 (5 bases). The V gene lost 6 bases and the J gene lost 4 bases, with 15 bases spanning the gap. The length of the CDR3 is 15 residues. The germline V gene has CDR1 MNHNS and CDR2 SASEGT. CDR3 amino acids: CASSQDIGRTGELFF. The CDR3 DNA sequence: TGTGCCAGCAGCCAGGACATTGGTCGCACCGGGGAGCTGTTTTTT.

This clonotype was seen repeatedly, ten times or more. V usage is TRBV2 and J usage is TRBJ2-7; TRBD1 agrees at 9 bases. V shed 9 bases and J 5 bases; nucleotides not matched to a gene: 8. Germline CDR1 reads SNHLY; CDR2 reads FYNNEI. The CDR3 is made up of 13 amino acids. The CDR3 protein is CARSGTGSDEQYF. The CDR3 region has the DNA TGTGCCAGATCCGGGACAGGGTCGGACGAGCAGTACTTC. The complete variable domain, with remaining parts taken from reference TRBV2 and TRBJ2-7, reads EPEVTQTPSHQVTQMGQEVILRCVPISNHLYFYWYRQILGQKVEFLVSFYNNEISEKSEIFDDQFSVERPDGSNFTLKIRSTKLEDSAMYFCARSGTGSDEQYFGPGTRLTVT.

At least ten counts were recorded for this clonotype. In DNA, the CDR3 is TGTGCCTGGATGTTCGGGACAGATACGCAGTATTTT. Its protein is CAWMFGTDTQYF. The chain has TRBV30 and TRBJ2-3; D gene unclear. This CDR3 has 12 amino acids. Germline V lookup: CDR1 GTSNPN, CDR2 SVGIG (reference sequence). Trimming removed 4 bases from V and 3 bases from J, with 8 bases in between.

This clonotype showed up just a few times. The chain uses TRBV20-1 and TRBJ1-1; 8 bases agree with TRBD1. V dropped 4 bases and J dropped 4; count of bases not matched to a gene: 5. Germline CDR1 DFQATT, CDR2 SNEGSKA (reference sequence). The CDR3 consists of 13 residues. The CDR3 protein is CSATGQGGTEAFF. The DNA of the CDR3 is TGCAGTGCTACAGGACAGGGCGGCACTGAAGCTTTCTTT.

This clonotype occurred a few times. This chain uses TRBV15 with TRBJ2-6, with D unresolved. Germline CDR1 is LNHNV and CDR2 is YYDKDF (reference sequence). V lost 1 base to trimming and J lost 0 bases, with 7 bases between them. The length of the CDR3 is 16 residues. The CDR3 DNA reads TGTGCCACCAGCAGAGGTCGGACCTCTGGGGCCAACGTCCTGACTTTC. Encoded protein: CATSRGRTSGANVLTF.

This clonotype was detected many times. This chain connects TRBV7-9 to TRBJ2-3; D is undetermined. Germline V gene sequence: CDR1 SEHNR, CDR2 FQNEAQ (reference sequence). V lost 1 base and J 4 bases, leaving 9 bases between the germline ends. CDR3 length equals 14 residues. CDR3 residues: CASSLGGSSDTQYF. The CDR3 nucleotides are TGTGCCAGCAGCTTAGGGGGTTCTTCAGATACGCAGTATTTT.

This clonotype was found many times. V and J are TRBV7-6 and TRBJ2-2; D ambiguous. V was pared by 5 bases and J by 10 bases, with 14 bases between. The CDR3 consists of 13 residues. The germline V gene encodes CDR1 SGHVS and CDR2 FNYEAQ. This CDR3 is CASSIRWVAELFF. DNA for the CDR3: TGTGCCAGCAGCATCAGATGGGTAGCGGAGCTGTTTTTT.

This clonotype was counted between two and nine times. The CDR3 DNA is TGTGCCAGCAACTTCGGACCAGTTAGCCTAGGGGATACGCAGTATTTT. It encodes CASNFGPVSLGDTQYF. The chain employs TRBV12-3 or TRBV12-4 and TRBJ2-3; D call uncertain. The V end lost 7 bases, the J end lost 6 bases, and 23 bases lay between the germline ends. The CDR3 has 16 residues.

The chain couples TRBV5-1 to TRBJ2-2; no reliable D call. This CDR3 comprises 16 residues. V was cut by 1 base and J by 0 bases, with 10 bases left in between. Germline V CDR1 and CDR2: SGHRS, YFSETQ. CDR3 nucleotide sequence: TGCGCCAGCAGCTTGATGGCGGCCCCGAACACCGGGGAGCTGTTTTTT. Encoded protein: CASSLMAAPNTGELFF.

This clonotype was seen repeatedly, ten times or more. The chain joins TRBV5-1 to TRBJ2-1; D not resolved. The length of the CDR3 is 13 residues. The V end was cut by 5 bases, the J end by 6 bases, with 12 bases between. From germline, CDR1 is SGHRS and CDR2 YFSETQ. The CDR3 sequence: CASRPLNRNEQFF. The CDR3 DNA reads TGCGCCAGCAGACCCCTTAATCGCAATGAGCAGTTCTTC.

This clonotype was counted a few times. The rearrangement joins TRBV12-3 or TRBV12-4 to TRBJ1-2; possible D gene TRBD1, 5 bases. The V end was cut by 7 bases, the J end by 5 bases, with 17 bases between. The CDR3 is made up of 14 amino acids. Here the CDR3 DNA reads TGTGCCAGCATCAAGGGGTTAGGACCGTATGGCTACACCTTC. Translated: CASIKGLGPYGYTF.

The table lists this clonotype with many counts. V usage is TRBV12-3 or TRBV12-4 and J usage is TRBJ2-1; TRBD2 agrees at 13 bases. This CDR3 spans 15 amino acids. V gave up 2 bases and J gave up 7 bases; unmatched junction bases: 2. CDR3 bases: TGTGCCAGCAGTTTACAGACTAGCGGGGGGAATGAGCAGTTCTTC. It translates to CASSLQTSGGNEQFF.